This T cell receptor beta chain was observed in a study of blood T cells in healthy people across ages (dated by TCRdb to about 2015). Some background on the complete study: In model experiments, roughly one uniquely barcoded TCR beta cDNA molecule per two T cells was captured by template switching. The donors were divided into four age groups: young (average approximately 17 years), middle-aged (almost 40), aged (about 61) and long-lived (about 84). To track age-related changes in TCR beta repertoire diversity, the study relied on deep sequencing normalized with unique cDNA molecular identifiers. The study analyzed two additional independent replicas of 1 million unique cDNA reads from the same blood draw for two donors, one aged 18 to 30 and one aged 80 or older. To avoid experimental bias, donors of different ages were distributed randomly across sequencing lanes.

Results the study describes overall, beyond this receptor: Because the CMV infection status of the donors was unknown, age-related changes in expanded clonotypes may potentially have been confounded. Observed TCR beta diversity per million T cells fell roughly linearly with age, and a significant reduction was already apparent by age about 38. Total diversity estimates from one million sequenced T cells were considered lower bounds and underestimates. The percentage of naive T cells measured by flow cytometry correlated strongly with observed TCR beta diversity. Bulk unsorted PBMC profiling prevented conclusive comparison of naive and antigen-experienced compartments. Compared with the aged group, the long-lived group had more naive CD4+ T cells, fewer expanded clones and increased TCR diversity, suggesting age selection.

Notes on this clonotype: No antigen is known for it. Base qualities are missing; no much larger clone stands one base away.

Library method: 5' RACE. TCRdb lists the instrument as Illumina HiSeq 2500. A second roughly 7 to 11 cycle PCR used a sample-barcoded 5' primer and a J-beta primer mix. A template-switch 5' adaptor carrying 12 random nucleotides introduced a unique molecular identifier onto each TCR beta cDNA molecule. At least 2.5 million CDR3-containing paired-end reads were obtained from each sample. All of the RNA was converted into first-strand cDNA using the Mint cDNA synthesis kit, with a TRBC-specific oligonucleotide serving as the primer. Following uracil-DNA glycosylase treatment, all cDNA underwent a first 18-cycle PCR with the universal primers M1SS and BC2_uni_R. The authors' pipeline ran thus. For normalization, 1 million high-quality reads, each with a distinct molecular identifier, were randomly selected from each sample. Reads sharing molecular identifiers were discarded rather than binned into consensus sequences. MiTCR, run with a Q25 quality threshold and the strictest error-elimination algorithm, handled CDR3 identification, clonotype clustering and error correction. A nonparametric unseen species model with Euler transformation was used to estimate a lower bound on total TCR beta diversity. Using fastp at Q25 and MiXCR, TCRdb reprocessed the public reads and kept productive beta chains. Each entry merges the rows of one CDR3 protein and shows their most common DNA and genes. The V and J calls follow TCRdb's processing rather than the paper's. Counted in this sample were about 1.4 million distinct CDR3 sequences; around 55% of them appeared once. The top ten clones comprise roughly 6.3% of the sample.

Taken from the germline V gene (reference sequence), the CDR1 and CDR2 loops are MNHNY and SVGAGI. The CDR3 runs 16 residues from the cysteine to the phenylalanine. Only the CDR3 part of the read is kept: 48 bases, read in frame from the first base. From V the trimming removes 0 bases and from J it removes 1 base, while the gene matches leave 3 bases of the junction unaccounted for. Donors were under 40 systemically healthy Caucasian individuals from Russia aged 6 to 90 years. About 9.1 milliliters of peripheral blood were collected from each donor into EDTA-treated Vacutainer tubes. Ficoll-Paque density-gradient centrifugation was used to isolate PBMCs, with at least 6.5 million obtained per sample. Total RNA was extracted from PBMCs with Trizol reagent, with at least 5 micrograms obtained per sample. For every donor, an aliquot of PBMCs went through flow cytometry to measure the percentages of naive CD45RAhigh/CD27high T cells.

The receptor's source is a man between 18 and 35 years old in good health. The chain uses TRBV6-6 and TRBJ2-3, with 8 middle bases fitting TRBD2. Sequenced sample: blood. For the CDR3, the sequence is CASSYSTSARTDTQYF. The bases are TGTGCCAGCAGTTACTCGACTAGCGCTCGCACAGATACGCAGTATTTT.